This T cell receptor (beta chain) was identified during a study of blood T cell repertoires in COVID-19 (TCRdb year 2020). About the study as a whole: Samples covering the acute and convalescent phases of COVID-19 were provided by collaborators in the United States, Italy and Spain. The prospective study material was composed of cDNA or gDNA derived from T cells, B-cell-depleted T cells, or PBMCs. Subjects who had been exposed to COVID-19, were actively infected with it, or had recovered from it provided the deeply sampled blood TCRbeta repertoires that made up the dataset. A freely available public database, intended as a resource for researchers studying the immune response to SARS-CoV-2, is where the repertoires were released. The samples were drawn from the first 160 participants of the ongoing ImmuneRACE study and from over a thousand subjects provided by 6 global collaborators. Nearly every sample came with metadata listing a de-identified subject ID, COVID-19 status, age in years and sex. Where HLA class I and class II types were available, the types were taken from metadata supplied by the sample provider, not from assay-based typing. What the study reported, not specific to this receptor: The quantity of clinical and demographic metadata differed by source and by participant and was supplied without curation.

On this clone: Its binding antigen is unknown. No base quality values were provided; no much bigger clone lies one nucleotide off.

The immunoSEQ Assay, a bias-controlled multiplex PCR, was used to amplify TCRbeta CDR3 regions from genomic DNA. The original pipeline was this. The number of nucleated cells in each sample was estimated from the amplification of reference gene primers within the assay. Sequence reads were collapsed and filtered to measure the absolute abundance of every unique TCRbeta CDR3 rearrangement. For each sample, productive Simpson clonality was calculated as the square root of Simpson's diversity index over productive rearrangements. TCRdb took this table from immuneACCESS and kept in-frame rearrangements with V and J called. Such tables lack part of the clones; where checked against another copy, unresolved V genes explain under half of the gap, and the rest is unexplained. V, J and clone size are taken as reported in that table, and D and trimming were inferred from the DNA itself. This sample comprises almost 50,000 clones, roughly 84% of them detected only once. 1.6% of the sample is in the top ten clones.

The CDR1 and CDR2 encoded by the germline V gene are MGHRA and YSYEKL. Here V drops 0 bases and J drops 4 bases, and the junction holds 6 bases not matched to any gene. CDR3 length: 16 amino acids, cysteine to phenylalanine. This entry keeps only the CDR3 DNA: 48 bases, framed from base 1. Each collaborating institution followed its own protocols to collect whole blood in K2EDTA tubes. Collaborator samples were shipped for TCRbeta analysis as frozen whole blood, isolated PBMCs, or DNA extracted from either sample type. The receptor chain draws on TRBV4-1 and TRBJ1-2; 9 bases in between match TRBD1. The material sequenced was peripheral blood. This TCR was sampled from a man between 45 and 60 years old with acute or convalescent COVID-19. The DNA sequence is as follows: TGCGCCAGCAGCCAAGATCCCGGACAGGGGAGCTATGGCTACACCTTC. This sequence encodes CASSQDPGQGSYGYTF.